The clone carrying this T cell receptor (beta chain) appeared a single time. V lost 7 bases and J 4 bases, leaving 17 bases between the germline ends. Germline loops: CDR1 SGHVS, CDR2 FNYEAQ. The CDR3 sequence is 14 residues long. This specimen belongs to a study of blood T cell repertoires in COVID-19. Overall study: Collection of acute and convalescent COVID-19 samples took place in the United States, Italy and Spain. PBMCs, B-cell-depleted T cells, or T cells were the source of the cDNA or gDNA that made up the material.

Only in-frame clones appear in the TCRdb table, and some are missing; sequencing was by immunoSEQ multiplex PCR. There are roughly 120,000 clones in the sample; 85% occur only once, and about a tenth lies in the top ten. The receptor's source is a man of 80 years or more with acute or convalescent COVID-19. What was sequenced was peripheral blood. The chain carries TRBV7-6 and TRBJ2-7; maybe TRBD1 (6 bases). The CDR3 sequence: CASTPAGATYEQYF. CDR3 in DNA: TGTGCCAGCACCCCTGCAGGGGCAACATACGAGCAGTACTTC. Complete variable domain (other parts from reference TRBV7-6 and TRBJ2-7): GAGVSQSPRYKVTKRGQDVALRCDPISGHVSLYWYRQALGQGPEFLTYFNYEAQQDKSGLPNDRFSAERPEGSISTLTIQRTEQRDSAMYRCASTPAGATYEQYFGPGTRLTVT.